One sample yielded the 9 T cell receptor beta chains listed below, sequenced in a study of cytomegalovirus exposure and HLA in healthy donors. PCR primers comprised 60 Vbeta and 13 Jbeta primers. The assay was immunoSEQ multiplex PCR, and TCRdb's table has in-frame clones only and misses some. The sample gives under 200,000 clones, over 70% of which show up once; 3% to 4% is in the top ten. The sequenced sample was PBMCs. The receptors here all came from a man between 50 and 59 years old in good health and CMV-seronegative.

J is TRBJ2-7 and V is TRBV5-1, with 11 positions matching TRBD1. The V and J ends lost 2 bases and 4 bases, in that order; junction bases with no gene match: 5. Germline V gene sequence: CDR1 SGHRS, CDR2 YFSETQ. This CDR3 spans 15 amino acids. CDR3 loop: CASSLGQGAGYEQYF. The CDR3 coding sequence is TGCGCCAGCAGCTTAGGACAGGGGGCGGGGTACGAGCAGTACTTC.

A few counts support this clone. The gene calls are TRBV19 and TRBJ2-7; a weak D match, TRBD2 (6 bases). CDR1 LNHDA and CDR2 SQIVND come from the germline V gene (reference sequence). This CDR3 spans 16 amino acids. V lost 3 bases, J lost 0 bases, and 15 bases lay in between. CDR3 in DNA: TGTGCCAGTAGTATCCCCGGGGCGGGAAGCTCCTACGAGCAGTACTTC. Its translation is CASSIPGAGSSYEQYF. Looking up the rest from reference TRBV19 and TRBJ2-7 gives the full variable domain: DGGITQSPKYLFRKEGQNVTLSCEQNLNHDAMYWYRQDPGQGLRLIYYSQIVNDFQKGDIAEGYSVSREKKESFPLTVTSAQKNPTAFYLCASSIPGAGSSYEQYFGPGTRLTVT.

This chain links TRBV5-6 with TRBJ2-5; 8 bases are a match to TRBD2. The CDR3 runs 16 residues. Germline loops: CDR1 SGHDT, CDR2 YYEEEE. V was pared by 2 bases and J by 4 bases, with 10 bases of the junction left unmatched. CDR3 region: CASSLPGLGFRETQYF. The CDR3 DNA is TGTGCCAGCAGCTTACCGGGACTAGGGTTTAGAGAGACCCAGTACTTC.

V and J are TRBV5-1 and TRBJ1-6; the D gene is possibly TRBD1 (6 bases). In germline, CDR1 is SGHRS, CDR2 YFSETQ. The CDR3 runs 14 residues. V was shortened by 0 bases and J by 7 bases, with 8 bases between the two germline ends. CDR3 nucleotide sequence: TGCGCCAGCAGCTTGGGGACAGCAAATTCACCCCTCCACTTT. It codes for CASSLGTANSPLHF.

J is TRBJ1-4 and V is TRBV7-9; D uncertain. Germline assignment: CDR1 SEHNR and CDR2 FQNEAQ (reference sequence). Trimming removed 5 bases at V and 3 bases at J, with 13 bases between. The CDR3 totals 15 residues. DNA for the CDR3: TGTGCCAGCAGCCGGCAGACCGGGGCTAATGAAAAACTGTTTTTT. Translating it yields CASSRQTGANEKLFF.

The rearrangement joins TRBV21-1 to TRBJ2-3; TRBD2 is the table's D call, not checked against the DNA. TRBV21-1 represents a pseudogene. The CDR3 extends over 16 amino acids. The CDR3 is CASDLAGGLGTDTQYF. Here the CDR3 DNA reads TGTGCCAGTGATCTAGCGGGGGGGTTGGGCACAGATACGCAGTATTTT.

This sequence joins TRBV5-6 and TRBJ1-2, with D perhaps TRBD1 (6 bases). The CDR3 runs 12 residues. CDR1 SGHDT and CDR2 YYEEEE come from the germline V gene. Trimming removed 3 bases from V and 10 bases from J, with 13 bases in between. The CDR3: CASSWGREIYTF. The DNA of the CDR3 is TGTGCCAGCAGCTGGGGGCGGGAGATCTACACCTTC.

V usage is TRBV2 and J usage is TRBJ1-1; no firm D call. The CDR3 spans 13 residues. The V and J ends lost 7 bases and 1 base respectively, with 10 bases between them. Germline CDR1 and CDR2: SNHLY and FYNNEI. CDR3 DNA sequence: TGTGCCAGCATCGGGGAGGGGAACACTGAAGCTTTCTTT. It is translated as CASIGEGNTEAFF.

The sample holds one count of this clone. J is TRBJ2-2 and V is TRBV11-2; D is possibly TRBD2 (5 bases). V was pared by 4 bases and J by 1 base, with 10 bases between. The CDR3 totals 15 residues. CDR1 SGHAT and CDR2 FQNNGV come from the germline V gene. The CDR3 DNA reads as TGTGCCAGCAGCTCCCCCGGGGAGAACACCGGGGAGCTGTTTTTT. Translation gives CASSSPGENTGELFF.